The rows below give T cell receptor beta chains drawn from one sample of a study of blood T cell repertoires in COVID-19. Produced via immunoSEQ multiplex PCR; TCRdb's table is partial and in-frame only. Of 60,000 or so clones in the sample, around 87% were seen once. The specimen sequenced was peripheral blood. These receptors all come from a man aged 55 to 69 with acute or convalescent COVID-19. The CDR3 runs from the conserved cysteine through the conserved F or W. D genes are given only for firm matches. Expanded clones are given a class, and other clones once, few, many or no size at all.

v_call	j_call	cdr3_length	clone_size	d_call	cdr3_nt	cdr3_aa
TRBV12-3/TRBV12-4	TRBJ2-3	13	-	TRBD1	TGTGCCAGCCGACAGGGTAGCACAGATACGCAGTATTTT	CASRQGSTDTQYF
TRBV5-6	TRBJ1-2	13	-	TRBD1	TGTGCCAGCAGCCCGCCGACAGGGCTTGGCTACACCTTC	CASSPPTGLGYTF
TRBV19	TRBJ2-3	14	-	-	TGTGCCAGTAGTTACGAAGGGGGCACAGATACGCAGTATTTT	CASSYEGGTDTQYF
TRBV5-4	TRBJ1-1	15	-	TRBD1	TGTGCCAGCAGCTTGGGACAGGGATGGGACACTGAAGCTTTCTTT	CASSLGQGWDTEAFF
TRBV2	TRBJ1-1	16	few	TRBD1	TGTGCCAGCAGGGATACACTGACAGGGGCGGACACTGAAGCTTTCTTT	CASRDTLTGADTEAFF
TRBV6-1	TRBJ2-1	14	-	-	TGTGCCAGCAGTGAAATGCTATTCACTCCTGAGCAGTTCTTC	CASSEMLFTPEQFF
TRBV2	TRBJ2-3	15	-	TRBD1	TGTGCCAGCAGTACGCAACAGGGGGCGGGAGATACGCAGTATTTT	CASSTQQGAGDTQYF
TRBV6-5	TRBJ1-6	14	-	TRBD1	TGTGCCAGCAGCCAGACAGGGCGTCCATCACCCCTCCACTTT	CASSQTGRPSPLHF
TRBV6-5	TRBJ1-1	13	-	-	TGTGCCAGCACCCGACAGTTGAACACTGAAGCTTTCTTT	CASTRQLNTEAFF
TRBV5-1	TRBJ2-3	15	-	-	TGCGCCAGCAGCGCGGGTATGACAGGTCCAGATACGCAGTATTTT	CASSAGMTGPDTQYF
TRBV11-2	TRBJ1-2	16	-	TRBD1	TGTGCCAGCAGCCTTATGAGAGGGGGCAGTCATTATGGCTACACCTTC	CASSLMRGGSHYGYTF
TRBV5-1	TRBJ2-3	15	-	-	TGCGCCAGCAGCCAGAACCCGTGGGCCACAGATACGCAGTATTTT	CASSQNPWATDTQYF
TRBV5-4	TRBJ1-6	15	-	-	TGTGCCAGCAGCCCCGGACTGCTCTATAATTCACCCCTCCACTTT	CASSPGLLYNSPLHF
TRBV20-1	TRBJ2-7	14	once	TRBD1	TGCAGTGCTAGTCCCGGGACAGGGTTTTACGAGCAGTACTTC	CSASPGTGFYEQYF
TRBV28	TRBJ1-5	12	once	-	TGTGCCACCGTAACAGGCAATCAGCCCCAGCATTTT	CATVTGNQPQHF
TRBV5-1	TRBJ1-4	14	-	TRBD1	TGCGCCAGCAGCGGCGGGACAGGGGGCGAAAAACTGTTTTTT	CASSGGTGGEKLFF
TRBV2	TRBJ2-7	14	-	TRBD1	TGTGCCACCTCGCCGGGACAGGGACTGAGGGAGCAGTACTTC	CATSPGQGLREQYF